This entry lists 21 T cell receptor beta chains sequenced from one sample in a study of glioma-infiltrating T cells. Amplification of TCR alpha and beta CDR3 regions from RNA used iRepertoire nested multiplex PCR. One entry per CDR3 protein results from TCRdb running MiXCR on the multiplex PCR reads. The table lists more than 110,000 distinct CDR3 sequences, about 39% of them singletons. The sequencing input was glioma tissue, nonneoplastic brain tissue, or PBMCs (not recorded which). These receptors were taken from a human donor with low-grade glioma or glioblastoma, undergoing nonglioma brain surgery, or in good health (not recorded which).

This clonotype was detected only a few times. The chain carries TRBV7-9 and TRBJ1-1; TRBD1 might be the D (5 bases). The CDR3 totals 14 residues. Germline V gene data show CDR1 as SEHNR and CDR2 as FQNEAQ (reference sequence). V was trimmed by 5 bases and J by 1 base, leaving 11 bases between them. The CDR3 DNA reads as TGTGCCAGCAGCACCATCGGGGGGAACACTGAAGCTTTCTTT. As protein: CASSTIGGNTEAFF. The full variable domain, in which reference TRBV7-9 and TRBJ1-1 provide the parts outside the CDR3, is DTGVSQNPRHKITKRGQNVTFRCDPISEHNRLYWYRQTLGQGPEFLTYFQNEAQLEKSRLLSDRFSAERPKGSFSTLEIQRTEQGDSAMYLCASSTIGGNTEAFFGQGTRLTVV.

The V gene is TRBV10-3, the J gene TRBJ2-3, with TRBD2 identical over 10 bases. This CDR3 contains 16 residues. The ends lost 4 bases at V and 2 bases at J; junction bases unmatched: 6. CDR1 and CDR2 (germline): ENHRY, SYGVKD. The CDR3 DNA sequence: TGTGCCATCAGTGGAGATCTAGCGGGGGTCACAGATACGCAGTATTTT. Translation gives CAISGDLAGVTDTQYF.

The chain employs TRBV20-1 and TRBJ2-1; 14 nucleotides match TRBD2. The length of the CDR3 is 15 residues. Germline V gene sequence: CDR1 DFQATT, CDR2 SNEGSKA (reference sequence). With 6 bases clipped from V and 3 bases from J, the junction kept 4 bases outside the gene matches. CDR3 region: CSAPGLAGGYNEQFF. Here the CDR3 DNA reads TGCAGTGCCCCCGGACTAGCGGGGGGCTACAATGAGCAGTTCTTC.

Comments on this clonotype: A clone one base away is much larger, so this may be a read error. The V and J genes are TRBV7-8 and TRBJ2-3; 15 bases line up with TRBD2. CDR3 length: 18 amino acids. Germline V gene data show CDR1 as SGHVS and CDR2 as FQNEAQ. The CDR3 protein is CASSYGLAGGPVVNTKYF. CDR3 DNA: TGTGCCAGCAGCTACGGACTAGCGGGGGGGCCGGTTGTGAATACGAAGTATTTT.

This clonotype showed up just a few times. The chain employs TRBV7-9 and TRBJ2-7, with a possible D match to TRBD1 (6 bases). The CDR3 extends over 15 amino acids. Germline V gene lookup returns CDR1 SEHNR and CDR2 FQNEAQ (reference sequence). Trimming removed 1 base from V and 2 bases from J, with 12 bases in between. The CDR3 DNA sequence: TGTGCCAGCAGCTTAGGGGGCAGGGGCACCTACGAGCAGTACTTC. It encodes CASSLGGRGTYEQYF.

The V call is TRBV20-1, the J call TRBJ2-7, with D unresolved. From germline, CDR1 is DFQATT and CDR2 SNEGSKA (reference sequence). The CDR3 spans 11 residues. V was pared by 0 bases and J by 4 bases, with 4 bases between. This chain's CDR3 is CSARDGYEQYF. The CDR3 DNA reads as TGCAGTGCTAGAGACGGTTACGAGCAGTACTTC.

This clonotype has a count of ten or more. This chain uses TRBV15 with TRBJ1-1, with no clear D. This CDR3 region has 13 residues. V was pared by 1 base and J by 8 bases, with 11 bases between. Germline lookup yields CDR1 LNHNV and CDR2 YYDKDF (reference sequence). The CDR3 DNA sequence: TGTGCCACCAGCAGAGGGGTCCCGGGGGAAGCTTTCTTT. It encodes CATSRGVPGEAFF.

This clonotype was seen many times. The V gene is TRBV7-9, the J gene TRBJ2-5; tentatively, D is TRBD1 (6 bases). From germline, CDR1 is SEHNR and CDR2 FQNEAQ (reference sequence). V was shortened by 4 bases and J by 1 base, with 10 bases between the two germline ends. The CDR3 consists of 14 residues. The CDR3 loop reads CASSSGTFQETQYF. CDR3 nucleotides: TGTGCCAGCAGCTCCGGGACATTCCAAGAGACCCAGTACTTC.

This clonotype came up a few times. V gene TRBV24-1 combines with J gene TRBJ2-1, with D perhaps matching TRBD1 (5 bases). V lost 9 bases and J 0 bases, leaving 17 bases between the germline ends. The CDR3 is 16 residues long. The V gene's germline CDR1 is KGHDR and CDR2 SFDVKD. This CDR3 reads CATFRYDRSSYNEQFF. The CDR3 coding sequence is TGTGCCACCTTTCGGTACGACAGAAGCTCCTACAATGAGCAGTTCTTC.

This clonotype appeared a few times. CDR3 sequence reads: CASSFGQGTRKLFF. CDR3 bases: TGTGCCAGCAGTTTCGGACAGGGAACACGAAAACTGTTTTTT. The rearrangement joins TRBV6-1 to TRBJ1-4; 8 positions agree with TRBD1. Germline values: CDR1 MNHNS, CDR2 SASEGT. The junction had 9 bases not matched to a gene; V was cut back by 5 bases and J by 10 bases. The CDR3 extends over 14 amino acids.

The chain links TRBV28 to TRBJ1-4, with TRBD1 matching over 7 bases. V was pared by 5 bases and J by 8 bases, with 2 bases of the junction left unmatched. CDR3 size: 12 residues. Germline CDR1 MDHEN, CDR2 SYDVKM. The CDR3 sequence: CASSLRGEKLFF. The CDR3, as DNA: TGTGCCAGCAGTCTCAGGGGGGAAAAACTGTTTTTT.

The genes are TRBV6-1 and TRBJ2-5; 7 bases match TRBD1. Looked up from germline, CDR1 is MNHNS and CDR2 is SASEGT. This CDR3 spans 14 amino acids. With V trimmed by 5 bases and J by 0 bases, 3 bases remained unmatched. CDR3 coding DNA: TGTGCCAGCAGTAAAGGGACAGACCAAGAGACCCAGTACTTC. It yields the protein CASSKGTDQETQYF.

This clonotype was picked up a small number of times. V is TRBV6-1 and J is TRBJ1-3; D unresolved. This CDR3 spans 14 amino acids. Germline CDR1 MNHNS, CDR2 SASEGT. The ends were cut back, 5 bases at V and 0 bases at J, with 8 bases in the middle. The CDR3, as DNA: TGTGCCAGCAGTCCAGTCAGCTCTGGAAACACCATATATTTT. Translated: CASSPVSSGNTIYF.

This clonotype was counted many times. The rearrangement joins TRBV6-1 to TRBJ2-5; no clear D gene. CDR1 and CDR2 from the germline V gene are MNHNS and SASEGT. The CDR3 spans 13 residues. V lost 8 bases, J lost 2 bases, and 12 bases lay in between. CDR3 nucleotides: TGTGCCAGCGCCAGGCTGGGGCAAGAGACCCAGTACTTC. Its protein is CASARLGQETQYF.

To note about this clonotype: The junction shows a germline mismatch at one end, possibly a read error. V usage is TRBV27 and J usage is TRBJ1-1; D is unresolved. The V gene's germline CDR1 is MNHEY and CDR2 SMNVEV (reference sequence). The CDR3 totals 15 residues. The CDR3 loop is CASNLTKGAGTEAFF. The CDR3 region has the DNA TGTGCCAGCAATTTAACCAAGGGAGCGGGCACTGAAGCTTTCTTT.

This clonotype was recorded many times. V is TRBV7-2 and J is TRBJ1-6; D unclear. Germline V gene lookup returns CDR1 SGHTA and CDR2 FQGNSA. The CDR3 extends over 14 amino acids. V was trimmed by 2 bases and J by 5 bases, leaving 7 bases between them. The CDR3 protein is CASSLNSHNSPLHF. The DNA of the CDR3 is TGTGCCAGCAGCTTAAATTCCCATAATTCACCCCTCCACTTT.

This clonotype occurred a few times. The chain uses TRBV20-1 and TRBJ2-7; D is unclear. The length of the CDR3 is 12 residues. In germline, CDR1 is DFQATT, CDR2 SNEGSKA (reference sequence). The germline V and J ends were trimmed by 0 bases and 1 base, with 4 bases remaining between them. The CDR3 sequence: CSAREGSYEQYF. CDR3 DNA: TGCAGTGCTAGAGAGGGATCCTACGAGCAGTACTTC.

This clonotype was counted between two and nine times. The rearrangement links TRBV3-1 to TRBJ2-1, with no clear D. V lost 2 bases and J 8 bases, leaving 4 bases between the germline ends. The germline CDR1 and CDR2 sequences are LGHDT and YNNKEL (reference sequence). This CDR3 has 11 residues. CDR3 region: CASSQFDEQFF. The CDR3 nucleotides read TGTGCCAGCAGCCAATTCGATGAGCAGTTCTTC.

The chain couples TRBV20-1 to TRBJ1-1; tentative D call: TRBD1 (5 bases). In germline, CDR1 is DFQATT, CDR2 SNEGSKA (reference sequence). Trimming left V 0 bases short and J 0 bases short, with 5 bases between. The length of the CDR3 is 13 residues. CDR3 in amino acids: CSARETVNTEAFF. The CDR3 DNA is TGCAGTGCTAGAGAGACAGTGAACACTGAAGCTTTCTTT.

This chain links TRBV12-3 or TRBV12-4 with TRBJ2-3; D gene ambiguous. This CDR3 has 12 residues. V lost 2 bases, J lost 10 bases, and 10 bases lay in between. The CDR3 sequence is CASSLLGYAQYF. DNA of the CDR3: TGTGCCAGCAGTTTACTCGGTTATGCGCAGTATTTT.

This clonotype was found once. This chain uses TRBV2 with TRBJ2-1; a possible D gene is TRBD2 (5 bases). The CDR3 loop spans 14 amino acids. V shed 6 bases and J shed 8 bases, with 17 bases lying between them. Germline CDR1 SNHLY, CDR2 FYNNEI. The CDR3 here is CASRASPQTYEQFF. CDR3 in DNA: TGTGCCAGCAGGGCTAGCCCTCAAACCTATGAGCAGTTCTTC.